This is a list of T cell receptor beta chains from one sample in a study of cytomegalovirus exposure and HLA in healthy donors. Sequenced by immunoSEQ multiplex PCR; TCRdb stores in-frame clones only, minus some. The repertoire includes more than 85,000 clones, about 60% of them detected once, and about 4.3% sits in the top ten. The sequenced sample was PBMCs. The origin of the receptors is a human donor in good health. Each CDR3 is given with its conserved first and last residue. A D gene is named only where the DNA matches it firmly. Size is omitted from some rows. Given values are once, few, many or a class for expanded clones.

-,TRBJ2-3,TRBD2,TRBV19,CASSISAGGSYRGSQYF,TGTGCCAGTAGTATTTCGGCGGGCGGGAGCTACCGGGGCTCGCAGTATTTT
few,TRBJ1-1,-,TRBV6-1,CASSDPGQYTEAFF,TGTGCCAGCAGTGATCCTGGACAGTACACTGAAGCTTTCTTT
few,TRBJ1-2,TRBD1,TRBV18,CASSPPNRDRGHYGYTF,TGTGCCAGCTCACCACCTAACCGGGACAGGGGCCACTATGGCTACACCTTC
-,TRBJ1-4,TRBD1,TRBV29-1,CSVVVDRDPAREKLFF,TGCAGCGTTGTCGTGGACAGGGATCCGGCCCGCGAAAAACTGTTTTTT
-,TRBJ2-7,-,TRBV6-1,CASSEAPGKSSYEQYF,TGTGCCAGCAGTGAAGCACCAGGAAAGAGCTCCTACGAGCAGTACTTC
-,TRBJ2-6,TRBD1,TRBV11-2,CASSLGTGGSGANVLTF,TGTGCCAGCAGCTTAGGGACAGGGGGCTCTGGGGCCAACGTCCTGACTTTC
-,TRBJ2-5,-,TRBV20-1,CSARDQRISHF,TGCAGTGCTAGAGATCAGCGGATTTCGCACTTC
-,TRBJ2-1,TRBD2,TRBV18,CASSRGLAGDNEQFF,TGTGCCAGCTCACGGGGACTAGCGGGAGACAATGAGCAGTTCTTC
once,TRBJ2-5,TRBD2,TRBV5-5,CASDGTSGWAGETQYF,TGTGCCAGCGACGGGACTAGCGGGTGGGCGGGGGAGACCCAGTACTTC
-,TRBJ2-1,-,TRBV5-6,CASSWAGKAYNEQFF,TGTGCCAGCAGCTGGGCAGGGAAGGCCTACAATGAGCAGTTCTTC
-,TRBJ1-4,-,TRBV28,CASSLPIGGYNEKLFF,TGTGCCAGCAGCCTACCCATCGGGGGTTATAATGAAAAACTGTTTTTT
-,TRBJ2-2,-,TRBV13,CASSLAQGNTGELFF,TGTGCCAGCAGCTTAGCACAGGGCAACACCGGGGAGCTGTTTTTT
-,TRBJ2-6,TRBD2,TRBV7-9,CASSELASGANVLTF,TGTGCCAGCAGCGAACTAGCGTCTGGGGCCAACGTCCTGACTTTC
-,TRBJ2-1,TRBD2,TRBV2,CASSEIAGGGNEQFF,TGTGCCAGCAGTGAGATAGCGGGAGGTGGAAATGAGCAGTTCTTC
-,TRBJ1-1,-,TRBV10-2,CASTLSGNTEAFF,TGCGCCAGCACCCTGTCAGGGAACACTGAAGCTTTCTTT
-,TRBJ2-7,-,TRBV6-1,CASSGGTLFPGQYF,TGTGCCAGCAGTGGTGGGACTCTTTTCCCTGGGCAGTACTTC
-,TRBJ2-2,-,TRBV6-5,CAGGPGAGELFF,TGTGCAGGAGGTCCTGGGGCCGGGGAGCTGTTTTTT
once,TRBJ2-7,-,TRBV15,CATRGDYEQYF,TGTGCCACCAGAGGGGACTACGAGCAGTACTTC
-,TRBJ1-5,-,TRBV6-5,CASSATGYQPQHF,TGTGCCAGCAGTGCGACGGGGTATCAGCCCCAGCATTTT
-,TRBJ2-7,-,TRBV27,CASSLSNRVDEQYF,TGTGCCAGCAGTTTATCCAACAGGGTGGACGAGCAGTACTTC
-,TRBJ2-2,TRBD1,TRBV30,CAWTEQGWSGELFF,TGTGCCTGGACAGAACAGGGGTGGTCCGGGGAGCTGTTTTTT
-,TRBJ2-3,TRBD2,TRBV6-4,CASSEGLAGGADTQYF,TGTGCCAGCAGTGAGGGACTAGCGGGAGGAGCAGATACGCAGTATTTT
-,TRBJ1-1,TRBD1,TRBV7-2,CASSQEGQGMNTEAFF,TGTGCCAGCAGCCAAGAGGGACAGGGGATGAACACTGAAGCTTTCTTT
few,TRBJ1-3,-,TRBV4-1,CASSQRGSGNTIYF,TGCGCCAGCAGCCAACGGGGTTCTGGAAACACCATATATTTT
few,TRBJ1-1,-,TRBV25-1,CASSEQGQNTEAFF,TGTGCCAGCAGTGAACAGGGACAGAACACTGAAGCTTTCTTT
-,TRBJ2-3,-,TRBV7-9,CASSPRLEDTQYF,TGTGCCAGCAGCCCGAGACTGGAAGATACGCAGTATTTT
-,TRBJ2-5,-,TRBV19,CASSAGGQTQYF,TGTGCCAGTAGTGCGGGCGGGCAGACCCAGTACTTC
-,TRBJ2-7,-,TRBV21-1,CASSKVGDSVRGRYSEQYF,TGTGCCAGCAGCAAAGTAGGGGACTCAGTGAGGGGAAGGTATAGCGAGCAGTACTTC
-,TRBJ1-1,-,TRBV4-1,CASSHSIRTTRSTEAFF,TGCGCCAGCAGCCATTCAATTAGGACCACTAGGAGCACTGAAGCTTTCTTT
-,TRBJ2-5,-,TRBV5-4,CASSPSRGMGQETQYF,TGTGCCAGCAGCCCAAGCCGGGGGATGGGGCAAGAGACCCAGTACTTC
once,TRBJ1-2,TRBD1,TRBV4-2,CASSQERTGWGYTF,TGTGCCAGCAGCCAGGAACGGACAGGGTGGGGCTACACCTTC
-,TRBJ1-1,-,TRBV6-5,CASSYGLRAEAFF,TGTGCCAGCAGTTACGGTCTGAGGGCTGAAGCTTTCTTT
-,TRBJ2-2,TRBD2,TRBV2,CASSVGQKREKSTGELFF,TGTGCCAGCAGTGTAGGACAGAAGCGGGAGAAATCCACCGGGGAGCTGTTTTTT
few,TRBJ2-5,TRBD1,TRBV18,CASSPPTGNMETQYF,TGTGCCAGCTCACCGCCGACAGGGAATATGGAGACCCAGTACTTC
-,TRBJ2-7,-,TRBV7-9,CASSLVMGGSYEQYF,TGTGCCAGCAGCTTAGTTATGGGAGGTTCCTACGAGCAGTACTTC
-,TRBJ1-1,-,TRBV13,CASSHTGTLNTEAFF,TGTGCCAGCAGCCATACGGGGACACTGAACACTGAAGCTTTCTTT
-,TRBJ2-2,TRBD2,TRBV19,CASSTTGGGLSTGELFF,TGTGCCAGTAGTACGACGGGAGGGGGGCTTTCAACCGGGGAGCTGTTTTTT
-,TRBJ1-1,-,TRBV2,CASRKQGVLQEAFF,TGTGCCAGCAGGAAACAGGGAGTGCTCCAAGAAGCTTTCTTT
-,TRBJ2-1,-,TRBV21-1,CASSKALTSGRCYEQFF,TGTGCCAGCAGCAAAGCCCTGACTAGCGGGAGGTGCTATGAGCAGTTCTTC
-,TRBJ2-7,TRBD2,TRBV4-2,CASSQGVAGGPLVEQYF,TGTGCCAGCAGCCAAGGGGTAGCGGGAGGGCCTTTAGTCGAGCAGTACTTC
-,TRBJ2-1,-,TRBV5-1,CASSLAGNGYNEQFF,TGCGCCAGCAGCTTGGCCGGGAACGGATACAATGAGCAGTTCTTC
-,TRBJ1-3,-,TRBV30,CAWILAGNTIYF,TGTGCCTGGATATTGGCCGGAAACACCATATATTTT
-,TRBJ2-7,-,TRBV4-1,CASSQDGTSREQYF,TGCGCCAGCAGCCAAGATGGTACGTCGAGAGAGCAGTACTTC
-,TRBJ2-7,TRBD2,TRBV6-6,CATGLAGSIPYF,TGTGCCACCGGACTAGCGGGGTCTATCCCCTACTTC
-,TRBJ2-3,TRBD1,TRBV6-1,CASSEGTGHTDTQYF,TGTGCCAGCAGTGAAGGGACAGGGCACACAGATACGCAGTATTTT
-,TRBJ2-5,TRBD1,TRBV7-9,CASSLSRGLETQYF,TGTGCCAGCAGCTTAAGTAGGGGGCTCGAGACCCAGTACTTC
-,TRBJ2-5,-,TRBV7-2,CASSPDPGSQETQYF,TGTGCCAGCAGCCCAGACCCGGGATCCCAAGAGACCCAGTACTTC
-,TRBJ2-3,-,TRBV4-2,CASSQLGWSGSDTQYF,TGTGCCAGCAGCCAACTGGGGTGGAGCGGGTCAGATACGCAGTATTTT
-,TRBJ2-1,TRBD2,TRBV2,CASSGGTSGSFEQFF,TGTGCCAGCAGTGGAGGGACTAGCGGGAGTTTTGAGCAGTTCTTC
-,TRBJ2-1,-,TRBV4-1,CASSQDFVVDNEQFF,TGCGCCAGCAGCCAAGATTTCGTAGTCGACAATGAGCAGTTCTTC
few,TRBJ2-6,TRBD1,TRBV18,CASSYGTGSSGANVLTF,TGTGCCAGCTCATATGGGACAGGGAGCTCTGGGGCCAACGTCCTGACTTTC